The 24 T cell receptor beta chains below come from one sample, sequenced in a study of blood T cell repertoires in COVID-19. The assay was immunoSEQ multiplex PCR, and TCRdb's table has in-frame clones only and misses some. Counted here are approximately 130,000 clones, roughly 87% occurring once; the ten biggest clones make up under 20%. Sequenced input: PBMCs or T cells enriched from blood (not recorded which). These TCRs come from a man aged 30 to 45 who had recovered from COVID-19.

The V gene is TRBV9, the J gene TRBJ2-1, with 12 bases fitting TRBD2. This CDR3 has 16 amino acids. Trimming cost V 4 bases and J 10 bases; bases outside gene matches: 12. Germline-derived CDR1 and CDR2 are SGDLS and YYNGEE. The CDR3: CASSPAPSGGVLEQFF. In nucleotides, the CDR3 is TGTGCCAGCAGCCCAGCCCCTAGCGGGGGGGTCCTAGAGCAGTTCTTC.

In its sample, this clone was seen a few times. The rearrangement uses TRBV5-6 and TRBJ1-6; the match to TRBD1 covers 8 bases. V was pared by 4 bases and J by 10 bases, with 4 bases of the junction left unmatched. Germline loops: CDR1 SGHDT, CDR2 YYEEEE. CDR3 length: 13 residues. CDR3 nucleotides: TGTGCCAGCAGCAGAGACAGGGGCTCACCCCTCCACTTT. The encoded protein is CASSRDRGSPLHF.

V usage is TRBV6-5 and J usage is TRBJ2-2, with 7 bases lining up with TRBD1. The CDR3 extends over 12 amino acids. V shed 6 bases and J 5 bases; nucleotides not matched to a gene: 0. Germline V gives CDR1 MNHEY, CDR2 SVGAGI. The CDR3 here is CASRTGTGELFF. Here the CDR3 DNA reads TGTGCCAGCAGGACAGGGACCGGGGAGCTGTTTTTT.

Concerning this clone: Other DNA sequences in the sample encode the same CDR3. The chain carries TRBV3-1 (or the pseudogene TRBV3-2) and TRBJ1-4, with D tentatively TRBD1 (5 bases). In germline, CDR1 is LGHDT, CDR2 YNNKEL (reference sequence). Trimming took off 4 bases at V and 0 bases at J, with 6 bases between the two ends. The CDR3 runs to 14 residues. CDR3 protein: CASSPGTTNEKLFF. CDR3 nucleotide sequence: TGTGCCAGCAGCCCAGGGACAACTAATGAAAAACTGTTTTTT.

The chain uses TRBV9 and TRBJ2-1; 10 bases line up with TRBD1. Trimming at V came to 4 bases and at J to 1 base, leaving 5 bases not matched to a gene. The CDR3 loop spans 16 amino acids. Per germline, CDR1 SGDLS and CDR2 YYNGEE. The CDR3 coding sequence is TGTGCCAGCAGCCTCGACAGGGGGCGGTCCTACAATGAGCAGTTCTTC. This codes for CASSLDRGRSYNEQFF.

The gene calls are TRBV3-1 (or the pseudogene TRBV3-2) and TRBJ2-1, with 9 bases that match TRBD2. The trim removed 2 bases at V and 1 base at J, leaving 9 bases unmatched. Germline-derived CDR1 and CDR2 are LGHDT and YNNKEL (reference sequence). This CDR3 comprises 18 residues. The CDR3 sequence: CASSQRISSGGSYNEQFF. DNA of the CDR3: TGTGCCAGCAGCCAACGCATTTCAAGCGGGGGGTCCTACAATGAGCAGTTCTTC.

The chain couples TRBV7-2 to TRBJ1-4, with TRBD1 matching over 9 bases. The CDR3 contains 15 residues. V gave up 5 bases and J gave up 8 bases; unmatched junction bases: 9. Germline V lookup: CDR1 SGHTA, CDR2 FQGNSA. CDR3 in amino acids: CASSEWTGVGEKLFF. CDR3 coding DNA: TGTGCCAGCAGCGAATGGACAGGGGTAGGGGAAAAACTGTTTTTT.

The chain has TRBV4-1 and TRBJ2-1; 8 bases line up with TRBD2. Losses at the gene ends were 3 bases for V and 8 bases for J; bases not matched to a gene: 30. Germline assignment: CDR1 MGHRA and CDR2 YSYEKL. CDR3 length: 22 residues. The CDR3 loop is CASSQGNTWTSILSGSEDEQFF. The CDR3 DNA follows: TGCGCCAGCAGCCAGGGGAATACTTGGACGTCTATCCTGAGCGGGAGTGAAGATGAGCAGTTCTTC.

In its sample, this clone was seen once. The rearrangement uses TRBV5-1 and TRBJ1-1; D not resolved. V was pared by 1 base and J by 1 base, with 11 bases between. This CDR3 contains 15 residues. The germline V gene has CDR1 SGHRS and CDR2 YFSETQ. The CDR3 protein is CASSLSYGANTEAFF. CDR3 DNA sequence: TGCGCCAGCAGCTTGAGCTACGGAGCGAACACTGAAGCTTTCTTT. Filled out from reference TRBV5-1 and TRBJ1-1, the complete variable domain reads KAGVTQTPRYLIKTRGQQVTLSCSPISGHRSVSWYQQTPGQGLQFLFEYFSETQRNKGNFPGRFSGRQFSNSRSEMNVSTLELGDSALYLCASSLSYGANTEAFFGQGTRLTVV.

In this sample, this clone turned up a few times. The chain carries TRBV21-1 and TRBJ2-7; no check of the table's D call, TRBD1, against the DNA was made. TRBV21-1 is marked as a pseudogene. The CDR3 extends over 15 amino acids. The CDR3 DNA is TGTGCCAGCAGCCCGGGACAGGGGGCGCGAGATGAGCAGTACGTC. Residues: CASSPGQGARDEQYV.

The chain links TRBV5-1 to TRBJ1-4, with a weak D call TRBD1 (6 bases). This CDR3 spans 15 amino acids. Trimming cost V 4 bases and J 4 bases, with 14 bases left between them. Per germline, CDR1 SGHRS and CDR2 YFSETQ. Here the CDR3 reads CASSDTGRYNEKLFF. CDR3 nucleotides: TGCGCCAGCAGCGACACAGGGCGTTATAATGAAAAACTGTTTTTT.

The genes are TRBV6-5 and TRBJ2-2; no clear D gene. CDR3 size: 14 residues. The V end was cut by 5 bases, the J end by 0 bases, with 7 bases between. Germline V gives CDR1 MNHEY, CDR2 SVGAGI. Written as DNA, the CDR3 is TGTGCCAGCAGTCTGACTCCGAACACCGGGGAGCTGTTTTTT. This sequence encodes CASSLTPNTGELFF.

CDR3 DNA: TGCAGCGTTGAATCCCCGGGCGGGGGGTCCACAGATACGCAGTATTTT. Translated: CSVESPGGGSTDTQYF. The rearrangement joins TRBV29-1 to TRBJ2-3; TRBD2 matches at 8 bases. The J segment lost 2 bases and the V segment lost 2 bases, leaving 9 bases of the junction unmatched. Germline-derived CDR1 and CDR2 are SQVTM and ANQGSEA. The CDR3 contains 16 residues.

The chain joins TRBV6-1 to TRBJ2-2; tentative D call: TRBD2 (5 bases). CDR3 length: 13 residues. The germline CDR1 and CDR2 sequences are MNHNS and SASEGT. V lost 0 bases, J lost 6 bases, and 5 bases lay in between. The CDR3 nucleotides are TGTGCCAGCAGTGAAGCGAGGGCCGGGGAGCTGTTTTTT. It yields the protein CASSEARAGELFF.

This clone was counted only a few times. V gene TRBV6-5 combines with J gene TRBJ1-4, with TRBD1 as a possible D gene (6 bases). CDR1 and CDR2 from the germline V gene are MNHEY and SVGAGI. V lost 3 bases to trimming and J lost 3 bases, with 14 bases between them. The CDR3 spans 16 residues. The CDR3 DNA sequence: TGTGCCAGCAGTTATGCGGGGGCCTCTCCTAATGAAAAACTGTTTTTT. Protein product: CASSYAGASPNEKLFF.

The V and J genes are TRBV12-5 and TRBJ2-1; weak D call: TRBD2 (6 bases). Trimming pared 6 bases from V and 2 bases from J, leaving 14 bases between. Germline CDR1 is LGHNT and CDR2 is FRNRAP. CDR3 length equals 15 residues. The CDR3 region is CASGPGTVPYNEQFF. The CDR3 nucleotides read TGTGCTAGTGGACCCGGGACTGTACCCTACAATGAGCAGTTCTTC.

The chain employs TRBV2 and TRBJ1-2, with D maybe TRBD1 (6 bases). The V gene lost 2 bases and the J gene lost 7 bases, with 20 bases spanning the gap. The CDR3 covers 16 residues. Germline V gives CDR1 SNHLY, CDR2 FYNNEI. CDR3 region: CASSERWAGVDTGYTF. The CDR3 DNA follows: TGTGCCAGCAGTGAAAGGTGGGCAGGGGTTGATACTGGCTACACCTTC.

The chain employs TRBV6-1 and TRBJ1-3; TRBD1 is a possible D gene (6 bases). The CDR3 is made up of 17 amino acids. V dropped 2 bases and J dropped 2 bases, with 16 bases sitting between them. Germline assignment: CDR1 MNHNS and CDR2 SASEGT. The CDR3 protein is CASSEHHDRLTGNTIYF. In DNA form, the CDR3 reads TGTGCCAGCAGTGAACACCACGACAGGCTAACTGGAAACACCATATATTTT.

The CDR3 DNA follows: TGCGCCAGCAGCCCACCCTTACGGGAATACTATGGCTACACCTTC. It codes for CASSPPLREYYGYTF. The chain employs TRBV4-1 and TRBJ1-2; D gene uncertain. The germline V gene encodes CDR1 MGHRA and CDR2 YSYEKL. V was cut by 4 bases and J by 3 bases, with 15 bases left in between. There are 15 residues in the CDR3.

The chain employs TRBV27 and TRBJ1-1, with 12 bases fitting TRBD1. Per the germline V gene, CDR1 is MNHEY and CDR2 is SMNVEV (reference sequence). The CDR3 spans 16 residues. J lost 3 bases, V lost 6 bases, and 8 bases had no gene match. CDR3 sequence (DNA): TGTGCCAGCAGGGAGGGACAGGGGGCTTCGCACACTGAAGCTTTCTTT. As protein: CASREGQGASHTEAFF.

V is TRBV5-6 and J is TRBJ1-6; D might be TRBD1 (5 bases). The CDR3 covers 16 residues. Per the germline V gene, CDR1 is SGHDT and CDR2 is YYEEEE. V was pared by 3 bases and J by 8 bases, with 18 bases between. CDR3 sequence: CASSWRDARRDSPLHF. CDR3 nucleotide sequence: TGTGCCAGCAGCTGGCGGGACGCCAGAAGGGATTCACCCCTCCACTTT.

The chain joins TRBV6-2 or TRBV6-3 to TRBJ1-1; the D is unclear. The length of the CDR3 is 13 residues. V lost 2 bases to trimming and J lost 3 bases, with 7 bases between them. Germline V gene data show CDR1 as MNHEY and CDR2 as SVGEGT. The CDR3 nucleotides are TGTGCCAGCAGTTACGGAGGATACACTGAAGCTTTCTTT. The encoded protein is CASSYGGYTEAFF.

This sequence joins TRBV3-1 (or the pseudogene TRBV3-2) and TRBJ2-7; D may be TRBD1 (6 bases). V lost 4 bases, J lost 3 bases, and 16 bases lay in between. The CDR3 has 15 residues. Per the germline V gene, CDR1 is LGHDT and CDR2 is YNNKEL (reference sequence). For the CDR3, the DNA is TGTGCCAGCAGCCGCCGCTCGACAGGAGACTACGAGCAGTACTTC. It specifies CASSRRSTGDYEQYF.

V is TRBV6-5 and J is TRBJ1-1, with 7 bases that match TRBD1. Germline V gene data show CDR1 as MNHEY and CDR2 as SVGAGI. CDR3 size: 15 residues. Trimming at V came to 2 bases and at J to 1 base, leaving 4 bases not matched to a gene. As DNA, the CDR3 is TGTGCCAGCAGTTACCAACCAGGGGGGAACACTGAAGCTTTCTTT. The encoded protein is CASSYQPGGNTEAFF.